The source of this TCR beta chain is a study of human T cells and chemical hapten exposure. There are many counts of this clonotype. Its antigen remains unidentified. CDR1 and CDR2 from the germline V gene are GTSNPN and SVGIG (reference sequence). The CDR3 contains 14 residues. V was cut by 3 bases and J by 7 bases, with 18 bases left in between. General study points: Following DPC sensitization, TCRs present above 1 in 1000 frequency showed no change.

The library attached unique molecular identifiers to individual cDNA molecules. Original handling: Samples contained a median of about 96,000 TCRs, with a range of roughly 23,224 to 700,000. TCRdb reprocessed the RACE reads via MiXCR and lists one record per CDR3 protein. The V and J calls here are based on TCRdb, not the publication. The sample carries approximately 84,000 distinct CDR3 sequences, roughly 10% recorded once. The time point is: patch test 2, 6 weeks after DPC sensitization. This sample's treatment: therapeutic diphenylcyclopropenone sensitization with weekly scalp DPC. J is TRBJ1-1 and V is TRBV30, with a weak D call TRBD1 (6 bases). The sequenced sample was whole blood, obtained in connection with sensitization to the hapten diphenylcyclopropenone (DPC). The sequence was collected from a woman aged 30 to 39 with alopecia areata. Some clones in this sample may be carry-over from other donors' samples. This chain's CDR3 is CAWRIGNQGGEAFF. Written as DNA, the CDR3 is TGTGCCTGGAGGATAGGCAACCAAGGGGGTGAAGCTTTCTTT. Supplemented by reference TRBV30 and TRBJ1-1, the full variable domain reads SQTIHQWPATLVQPVGSPLSLECTVEGTSNPNLYWYRQAAGRGLQLLFYSVGIGQISSEVPQNLSASRPQDRQFILSSKKLLLSDSGFYLCAWRIGNQGGEAFFGQGTRLTVV.